The 9 T cell receptor beta chains below come from one sample, sequenced in a study of T cell responses to AZD1222 COVID-19 vaccine. TCRdb keeps only in-frame clones here, not all; method: immunoSEQ multiplex PCR. The sample holds about 140,000 clones, roughly 92% seen once. The material sequenced was peripheral blood, taken on day 0 of AZD1222 vaccination. The origin of the receptors is an adult in good health.

This clone appeared once. V gene TRBV6-5 combines with J gene TRBJ1-2; D ambiguous. Trimming removed 6 bases at V and 8 bases at J, with 16 bases between. Per the germline V gene, CDR1 is MNHEY and CDR2 is SVGAGI. There are 13 residues in the CDR3. CDR3 sequence reads: CASSQQGLEGYTF. As DNA, the CDR3 is TGTGCCAGCAGCCAGCAAGGTCTTGAGGGCTACACCTTC.

The chain couples TRBV19 to TRBJ2-1; D is possibly TRBD1 (5 bases). V was trimmed by 6 bases and J by 0 bases, leaving 9 bases between them. Per the germline V gene, CDR1 is LNHDA and CDR2 is SQIVND (reference sequence). The length of the CDR3 is 14 residues. CDR3 amino acids: CASRPQASYNEQFF. DNA of the CDR3: TGTGCCAGTAGGCCACAGGCCTCCTACAATGAGCAGTTCTTC.

The V and J genes are TRBV28 and TRBJ1-5; D is perhaps TRBD1 (5 bases). CDR1 is MDHEN and CDR2 is SYDVKM in the germline V gene. V gave up 9 bases and J gave up 3 bases, with 12 bases separating them. The CDR3 is 13 residues long. The CDR3 loop is CASRDDHNQPQHF. The DNA for the CDR3 is TGTGCCAGTCGGGACGATCACAATCAGCCCCAGCATTTT.

A single count supports this clone. This chain uses TRBV5-7 with TRBJ2-2, with D perhaps TRBD2 (5 bases). TRBV5-7 is labeled an ORF, and its function is uncertain. The CDR3 has 18 residues. The ends were cut back, 0 bases at V and 3 bases at J, with 18 bases in the middle. In DNA, the CDR3 is TGTGCCAGCAGCTTGGGGGTGCCTCGAAAGAGGGACACCGGGGAGCTGTTTTTT. Translation: CASSLGVPRKRDTGELFF.

The chain uses TRBV5-4 and TRBJ2-7, with D uncertain. Trimming cost V 0 bases and J 1 base, with 8 bases left between them. The CDR3 runs 14 residues. Per germline, CDR1 SGHNT and CDR2 YYREEE (reference sequence). CDR3 coding DNA: TGTGCCAGCAGCTTGGAACAGTCATCCTACGAGCAGTACTTC. It encodes CASSLEQSSYEQYF.

The V and J genes are TRBV7-2 and TRBJ2-7; a weak D match, TRBD1 (5 bases). The CDR3 spans 14 residues. Deletions cut 5 bases from V and 2 bases from J, with 13 bases between. Germline V gives CDR1 SGHTA, CDR2 FQGNSA. This CDR3 reads CASSPMTVPYEQYF. DNA of the CDR3: TGTGCCAGCAGCCCCATGACAGTTCCCTACGAGCAGTACTTC.

The chain employs TRBV12-3 or TRBV12-4 and TRBJ2-7; 7 bases align to TRBD1. The CDR3 covers 13 residues. Trimming cost V 3 bases and J 10 bases; bases outside gene matches: 9. CDR3 protein: CASSFLRQGQQYF. The CDR3 coding sequence is TGTGCCAGCAGTTTCCTTAGACAGGGCCAACAGTACTTC.

This chain uses TRBV28 with TRBJ1-1; no clear D gene. Germline V gene data show CDR1 as MDHEN and CDR2 as SYDVKM. The V gene lost 1 base and the J gene lost 0 bases, with 9 bases spanning the gap. The CDR3 extends over 15 amino acids. CDR3: CASSLLGGLNTEAFF. The CDR3 nucleotides read TGTGCCAGCAGTTTATTGGGAGGACTGAACACTGAAGCTTTCTTT.

The genes are TRBV18 and TRBJ2-7; D perhaps matches TRBD2 (5 bases). V lost 6 bases to trimming and J lost 3 bases, with 18 bases between them. Per germline, CDR1 KGHSH and CDR2 LQKENI. This CDR3 contains 15 residues. As DNA, the CDR3 is TGTGCCAGCTCTCCTGGGAGCTATATGGTCTACGAGCAGTACTTC. Translating gives CASSPGSYMVYEQYF.